Reported below is one T cell receptor beta chain. The read ends 3 residues shy of where the CDR3 ends; the end is completed using the germline J gene. TCRdb's table, derived via immunoSEQ multiplex PCR, lists solely in-frame clones and lacks some. The sample includes 25,000 to 35,000 clones. CDR1 SGHRS and CDR2 YFSETQ come from the germline V gene. CDR3 size: 12 residues. The germline V and J ends were trimmed by 0 bases and 7 bases, with 5 bases remaining between them. The data originate from a study of T cells in women clearing cervical HPV infection. Background on the study: Cases' blood sampling followed lesion detection by median roughly five months (90 to 200).

The sample was blood buffy coat. This receptor was obtained from a woman between 18 and 70 years old with a cervical HPV16 infection that either progressed to CIN3+ or cleared (not recorded which). The chain couples TRBV5-1 to TRBJ2-1, with D possibly TRBD2 on 5 matching bases. CDR3 amino acids: CASSLAGNEQFF. The CDR3 bases that were read are TGCGCCAGCAGCTTGGCGGGGAATGAG.